Below, 8 T cell receptor beta chains from the same sample are listed, as sequenced in a study of neoadjuvant anti-PD-1 for oral cavity cancer. Clones were read by immunoSEQ multiplex PCR, and TCRdb kept only the in-frame ones, dropping some. The profile covers roughly 6,600 clones, with 40% to 55% appearing a single time and about 25% taken by the ten largest. The starting material was tumor tissue, obtained before nivolumab (anti-PD-1) treatment. The receptors shown here come from a person between 40 and 79 years old with oral cavity squamous cell carcinoma.

This chain joins TRBV7-2 and TRBJ1-1; perhaps TRBD1 as D (5 bases). The CDR3 is made up of 15 amino acids. V was shortened by 1 base and J by 0 bases, with 9 bases between the two germline ends. Per germline, CDR1 SGHTA and CDR2 FQGNSA. The CDR3 spells CASSLGGTMNTEAFF. CDR3 in DNA: TGTGCCAGCAGCTTAGGGGGGACCATGAACACTGAAGCTTTCTTT.

This clone was counted only a few times. The chain has TRBV19 and TRBJ1-1; TRBD1 might be the D (6 bases). The CDR3 sequence is 14 residues long. Trimming left V 4 bases short and J 4 bases short, with 13 bases between. The germline CDR1 and CDR2 sequences are LNHDA and SQIVND (reference sequence). CDR3 protein: CASSTRGRGTEAFF. The CDR3 DNA reads as TGTGCCAGTAGTACCAGGGGTCGGGGCACTGAAGCTTTCTTT.

The chain links TRBV6-5 to TRBJ1-4; D is possibly TRBD1 (5 bases). The length of the CDR3 is 15 residues. The V and J ends lost 0 bases and 4 bases respectively, with 9 bases between them. In germline, CDR1 is MNHEY, CDR2 SVGAGI. The CDR3 spells CASSYSGHSNEKLFF. The DNA of the CDR3 is TGTGCCAGCAGTTACTCAGGACACAGTAATGAAAAACTGTTTTTT.

The chain uses TRBV28 and TRBJ2-1; D is tentatively TRBD1 or TRBD2 (6 bases each). Trimming left V 1 base short and J 5 bases short, with 18 bases between. The germline V gene encodes CDR1 MDHEN and CDR2 SYDVKM. CDR3 length: 17 amino acids. The chain's CDR3 is CASSLSGSGARDNEQFF. The CDR3, as DNA: TGTGCCAGCAGTTTATCAGGGTCGGGGGCACGTGACAATGAGCAGTTCTTC.

V gene TRBV7-8 combines with J gene TRBJ2-2; D not certain. The CDR3 is 15 residues long. Trimming left V 0 bases short and J 3 bases short, with 8 bases between. In germline, CDR1 is SGHVS, CDR2 FQNEAQ. CDR3 DNA sequence: TGTGCCAGCAGCTTAGCTCCCACGTACACCGGGGAGCTGTTTTTT. Translation gives CASSLAPTYTGELFF.

This clone has a handful of counts. The chain joins TRBV7-2 to TRBJ1-2; D not resolved. Germline V CDR1 and CDR2: SGHTA, FQGNSA. CDR3 length equals 15 residues. The V and J ends lost 3 bases and 0 bases respectively, with 11 bases between them. CDR3 sequence (DNA): TGTGCCAGCAGCTTTTGGGGAATCGCTAACTATGGCTACACCTTC. This encodes CASSFWGIANYGYTF.

The V call is TRBV5-6, the J call TRBJ1-2; 8 bases are a match to TRBD1. The CDR3 is 14 residues long. J gave up 6 bases and V 4 bases, and 8 bases lay outside the gene matches. Germline V gene sequence: CDR1 SGHDT, CDR2 YYEEEE. CDR3 amino acids: CASSPDRVWDGYTF. In DNA form, the CDR3 reads TGTGCCAGCAGCCCGGACAGGGTCTGGGATGGCTACACCTTC.

CDR3 in amino acids: CSAQRVRGPQETQYF. DNA for the CDR3: TGCAGCGCTCAGCGGGTTAGGGGACCCCAAGAGACCCAGTACTTC. The V and J genes are TRBV29-1 and TRBJ2-5, with D perhaps TRBD2 (6 bases). The CDR3 contains 15 residues. Germline CDR1 is SQVTM and CDR2 is ANQGSEA. The germline V and J ends were trimmed by 7 bases and 1 base, with 19 bases remaining between them.